This is a list of T cell receptor beta chains from one sample in a study of blood T cells in healthy people across ages. TCRdb reanalysed the 5' RACE reads using MiXCR and keeps one entry per CDR3 protein. The sample carries 450,000 to 700,000 distinct CDR3 sequences, 27% recorded once. The material sequenced was blood. The receptors were gathered from a woman between 65 and 79 years old in good health. The CDR3 runs from the conserved cysteine through the conserved F or W. Fields, in order: D gene, J gene, clone size, V gene, CDR3 protein, CDR3 DNA. D genes are given only for firm matches. Not every row has a clone size; where given, it reads once, few, many or a size class.

. TRBJ1-5 . TRBV7-2 CASSPGGGTRGQPQHF TGTGCCAGCAGCCCAGGCGGGGGGACGAGGGGTCAGCCCCAGCATTTT
TRBD1 TRBJ2-1 few TRBV14 CASSMGQLRAEQFF TGTGCCAGCAGCATGGGACAGCTCAGGGCTGAGCAGTTCTTC
. TRBJ1-2 few TRBV6-2/TRBV6-3 CASSQSDNYGYTF TGTGCCAGCAGTCAATCGGATAACTATGGCTACACCTTC
. TRBJ1-3 . TRBV5-1 CASSLATSQSSGNTIYF TGCGCCAGCAGCTTGGCAACGTCACAGAGCTCTGGAAACACCATATATTTT
. TRBJ2-7 . TRBV13 CASNVQGYEQCF TGTGCCAGCAACGTACAGGGATACGAGCAGTGCTTC
TRBD2 TRBJ2-7 few TRBV5-1 CASSLETSGGYEQYF TGCGCCAGCAGCTTGGAGACTAGCGGGGGTTACGAGCAGTACTTC
TRBD1 TRBJ1-2 . TRBV7-8 CASGPGTGVGGYTF TGTGCCAGCGGCCCCGGGACAGGGGTTGGTGGCTACACCTTC
. TRBJ2-5 few TRBV10-3 CAISESGAQRTYQETQYF TGTGCCATCAGTGAGTCTGGAGCCCAGCGAACGTACCAAGAGACCCAGTACTTC
TRBD2 TRBJ2-5 . TRBV7-2 CASSLGVSGGGKTQYF TGTGCCAGCAGCTTAGGTGTTAGCGGGGGAGGAAAGACCCAGTACTTC
. TRBJ2-5 . TRBV4-3 CASSSGLQKTQYF TGCGCCAGCAGCTCGGGACTTCAGAAGACCCAGTACTTC
. TRBJ2-5 . TRBV6-6 CASTPLLQGETQYF TGTGCCAGCACCCCCCTCCTACAGGGAGAGACCCAGTACTTC
. TRBJ2-7 . TRBV7-8 CASSIYRQLSSYEQYF TGTGCCAGCAGCATTTATAGACAGCTTTCCTCCTACGAGCAGTACTTC
TRBD2 TRBJ2-1 . TRBV29-1 CSVGRIPSGGADEQFF TGCAGCGTTGGGAGAATCCCTAGCGGGGGGGCCGATGAGCAGTTCTTC
. TRBJ1-1 . TRBV5-1 CASSLTGEVGTEAFF TGCGCCAGCAGCTTGACGGGGGAAGTGGGCACTGAAGCTTTCTTT
. TRBJ2-3 . TRBV9 CASSVATTAGAQDTQYF TGTGCCAGCAGCGTAGCCACCACGGCGGGGGCGCAAGATACGCAGTATTTT
. TRBJ2-4 few TRBV7-2 CASSLAGGRLNIQYF TGTGCCAGCAGCTTAGCGGGGGGGCGGCTAAACATTCAGTACTTC
TRBD1 TRBJ1-2 few TRBV7-2 CASSPGTASSYGYTF TGTGCCAGCAGCCCGGGGACAGCGTCCAGCTATGGCTACACCTTC
. TRBJ2-5 . TRBV20-1 CSASRRAGKETQYF TGCAGTGCTAGTAGAAGGGCGGGTAAAGAGACCCAGTACTTC
. TRBJ1-2 . TRBV12-3/TRBV12-4 CASSLQGQGYTF TGTGCCAGCAGTTTACAGGGTCAGGGCTACACCTTC
TRBD1 TRBJ1-1 few TRBV29-1 CSVRQGAITEAFF TGCAGCGTCCGACAGGGGGCAATCACTGAAGCTTTCTTT
TRBD1 TRBJ1-2 . TRBV12-3/TRBV12-4 CASSQWTGDYGYTF TGTGCCAGCAGTCAATGGACAGGGGACTATGGCTACACCTTC
. TRBJ1-3 . TRBV7-9 CASSSDRASGNTIYF TGTGCCAGCAGCTCGGACAGAGCCTCTGGAAACACCATATATTTT
. TRBJ1-3 once TRBV18 CASSPPTQGSANTIYF TGTGCCAGCTCACCACCGACGCAGGGATCTGCAAACACCATATATTTT
. TRBJ1-2 . TRBV20-1 CSASKGGTPNYGYTF TGCAGTGCTAGTAAGGGCGGGACCCCCAACTATGGCTACACCTTC
TRBD2 TRBJ2-3 . TRBV7-2 CASSSPMSGSKNTDTQYF TGTGCCAGCAGCTCACCCATGAGCGGGAGTAAAAACACAGATACGCAGTATTTT
. TRBJ2-5 . TRBV5-1 CASSPKGHQETQYF TGCGCCAGCAGCCCGAAGGGACATCAAGAGACCCAGTACTTC
. TRBJ2-2 few TRBV29-1 CSVGGGTGELFF .
. TRBJ2-5 many TRBV7-9 CASSLTDQETQYF TGTGCCAGCAGCCTAACAGACCAAGAGACCCAGTACTTC
TRBD1 TRBJ2-5 . TRBV6-1 CASSSRTGMETQYF TGTGCCAGCAGTTCTCGGACAGGGATGGAGACCCAGTACTTC
TRBD2 TRBJ2-5 few TRBV6-5 CASSYSNSAGLETQYF TGTGCCAGCAGTTACTCGAATTCAGCGGGGCTAGAGACCCAGTACTTC
. TRBJ1-1 . TRBV7-9 CASSLGAEGAEAFF TGTGCCAGCAGCTTAGGAGCGGAAGGGGCTGAAGCTTTCTTT
. TRBJ2-3 . TRBV4-3 CASSLRTADTQYF TGCGCCAGCAGCCTCCGGACAGCAGATACGCAGTATTTT
. TRBJ1-4 few TRBV7-2 CAVVGGGKKLFF TGTGCCGTGGTGGGGGGCGGAAAAAAACTGTTTTTT
. TRBJ2-3 . TRBV6-2/TRBV6-3 CASRPFSTDTQYF TGTGCCAGCAGACCGTTTAGCACAGATACGCAGTATTTT
. TRBJ1-3 . TRBV29-1 CSVEGGNTIYF TGCAGCGTTGAAGGTGGAAACACCATATATTTT
. TRBJ1-4 few TRBV2 CASAGLANEKLFF TGTGCCAGCGCGGGGTTAGCTAATGAAAAACTGTTTTTT
. TRBJ2-7 few TRBV4-2 CASSQDLRGETYEQYF TGTGCCAGCAGCCAAGATTTACGTGGGGAAACCTACGAGCAGTACTTC
TRBD2 TRBJ2-5 few TRBV2 CASQPERGAIQETQYF TGTGCCAGCCAACCAGAGCGGGGGGCAATACAAGAGACCCAGTACTTC
. TRBJ2-7 . TRBV5-1 CASSPQGWGMGPYEQYF TGCGCCAGCAGCCCCCAAGGCTGGGGTATGGGGCCCTACGAGCAGTACTTC
. TRBJ2-5 . TRBV14 CASSHRTASKETQYF TGTGCCAGCAGCCACCGGACAGCCTCCAAAGAGACCCAGTACTTC
. TRBJ1-3 . TRBV20-1 CRARDTVGPGNTIYF TGCCGTGCTAGAGATACAGTAGGGCCTGGAAACACCATATATTTT
. TRBJ1-1 few TRBV4-3 CASSQSRGAEAFF TGCGCCAGCAGCCAAAGCCGAGGGGCTGAAGCTTTCTTT
. TRBJ1-6 . TRBV3-1 CASSLDGHFYNSPLHF TGTGCCAGCAGCCTAGACGGACACTTTTATAATTCACCCCTCCACTTT
. TRBJ1-1 . TRBV30 CAWSATNTEAFF TGTGCCTGGAGTGCCACGAACACTGAAGCTTTCTTT
. TRBJ2-3 . TRBV7-6 CASSTSGLGTQYF TGTGCCAGCAGCACGTCTGGGTTGGGGACGCAGTATTTT
. TRBJ1-2 few TRBV20-1 CSAIQGLSGYTF TGCAGTGCTATACAGGGACTGTCTGGCTACACCTTC
. TRBJ1-1 . TRBV12-3/TRBV12-4 CASRYGRNTEAFF TGTGCCAGCAGGTATGGCAGAAACACTGAAGCTTTCTTT